Presented here are 15 T cell receptor beta chains from one specimen sequenced in a study of T cell repertoires in ileal Crohn's disease. Sequencing was performed with immunoSEQ multiplex PCR; in TCRdb, only in-frame clones are kept and a portion is missing. The profile covers 1,200 to 1,500 clones, with around 80% appearing a single time and about a third taken by the ten largest. Stated time point: neoterminal ileum biopsy at postoperative endoscopy, about 6 months after surgery. Specimen: ileal tissue. These receptor sequences come from an adult with Crohn's disease.

This sequence joins TRBV6-5 and TRBJ1-1; no clear D. V was cut by 5 bases and J by 1 base, with 5 bases left in between. There are 12 residues in the CDR3. CDR1 MNHEY and CDR2 SVGAGI come from the germline V gene. CDR3 region: CASSQRNTEAFF. CDR3 nucleotides: TGTGCCAGCAGTCAGCGGAACACTGAAGCTTTCTTT.

Only a few counts were recorded for this clone. The chain combines TRBV5-1 with TRBJ2-1; possible D gene TRBD1, 6 bases. Trimming stripped 0 bases from V and 8 bases from J, with 12 bases between. The CDR3 sequence is 14 residues long. CDR1 is SGHRS and CDR2 is YFSETQ in the germline V gene. CDR3 in amino acids: CASSLGQDGDEQFF. In DNA, the CDR3 is TGCGCCAGCAGCTTGGGACAGGATGGGGATGAGCAGTTCTTC.

In its sample, this clone was seen once. The chain recombines TRBV4-1 with TRBJ1-5; perhaps TRBD1 as D (5 bases). With 0 bases removed from V and 0 bases from J, the gap between germline ends came to 12 bases. The germline V gene has CDR1 MGHRA and CDR2 YSYEKL. This CDR3 is built from 17 residues. CDR3 sequence (DNA): TGCGCCAGCAGCCAAGATACAGGTTTCGATAGCAATCAGCCCCAGCATTTT. Translation: CASSQDTGFDSNQPQHF.

The chain recombines TRBV11-2 with TRBJ1-2, with 7 bases aligning to TRBD1. The ends lost 5 bases at V and 6 bases at J; junction bases unmatched: 15. This CDR3 contains 16 residues. Germline V CDR1 and CDR2: SGHAT, FQNNGV. The CDR3 sequence: CASSRSQGSSFDGYTF. CDR3 sequence (DNA): TGTGCCAGCAGCCGATCACAGGGGAGCAGCTTCGATGGCTACACCTTC.

The chain carries TRBV18 and TRBJ1-6; D is possibly TRBD1 (6 bases). Germline CDR1 is KGHSH and CDR2 is LQKENI. Trimming removed 5 bases at V and 1 base at J, with 15 bases between. The CDR3 runs 17 residues. CDR3 sequence (DNA): TGTGCCAGCTCATCCCGTGGCAGGGGATCCTATAATTCACCCCTCCACTTT. It yields the protein CASSSRGRGSYNSPLHF.

This clone was seen once. The chain combines TRBV5-5 with TRBJ2-7, with D possibly matching TRBD2 (6 bases). Germline V CDR1 and CDR2: SGHKS, YYEKEE (reference sequence). The CDR3 spans 14 residues. V lost 3 bases to trimming and J lost 3 bases, with 13 bases between them. For the CDR3, the DNA is TGTGCCAGCAGCTCCGGGACTGGTGGCTACGAGCAGTACTTC. Translation gives CASSSGTGGYEQYF.

V is TRBV30 and J is TRBJ1-1; D ambiguous. Looked up from germline, CDR1 is GTSNPN and CDR2 is SVGIG (reference sequence). The germline V and J ends were trimmed by 2 bases and 3 bases, with 10 bases remaining between them. This CDR3 region has 13 residues. CDR3 in DNA: TGTGCCTGGAGTCGAGGGCCCCACACTGAAGCTTTCTTT. It yields the protein CAWSRGPHTEAFF.

V usage is TRBV9 and J usage is TRBJ2-5; the D gene is possibly TRBD1 (7 bases). Germline loops: CDR1 SGDLS, CDR2 YYNGEE. V was shortened by 2 bases and J by 4 bases, with 18 bases between the two germline ends. The CDR3 is 16 residues long. The CDR3 DNA reads TGTGCCAGCAGCGTGTTGGAGGGGGCAAGGAGAGAGACCCAGTACTTC. Protein: CASSVLEGARRETQYF.

The chain couples TRBV4-3 to TRBJ2-7; TRBD1 matches at 8 bases. J lost 3 bases, V lost 0 bases, and 7 bases had no gene match. Germline CDR1 and CDR2: LGHNA and YSLEER. The CDR3 is made up of 16 amino acids. CDR3 sequence reads: CASSQDRSGGYYEQYF. The CDR3 region has the DNA TGCGCCAGCAGCCAAGATCGGTCAGGGGGCTACTACGAGCAGTACTTC.

The genes are TRBV2 and TRBJ1-3; 7 nucleotides agree with TRBD1. This CDR3 has 15 residues. CDR1 and CDR2 from the germline V gene are SNHLY and FYNNEI. J was trimmed by 3 bases and V by 6 bases; bases with no gene match: 8. As DNA, the CDR3 is TGTGCCAGCAGCGCTAAAGGGGGCCATGGAAACACCATATATTTT. Translating it yields CASSAKGGHGNTIYF.

CDR3: CASSIGTTYEQYF. CDR3 sequence (DNA): TGTGCCAGTAGTATTGGGACTACCTACGAGCAGTACTTC. The V gene is TRBV19, the J gene TRBJ2-7; TRBD2 aligns across 7 bases. The germline V gene has CDR1 LNHDA and CDR2 SQIVND (reference sequence). The CDR3 covers 13 residues. The J segment lost 2 bases and the V segment lost 3 bases, leaving 1 base of the junction unmatched.

This clone was seen only once. In DNA form, the CDR3 reads TGCGCCAGCAGCCAAGAGCTACTAGCGGGGGGGCCCCGGGGCACCGGGGAGCTGTTTTTT. Translated: CASSQELLAGGPRGTGELFF. The chain is built from TRBV4-3 and TRBJ2-2; 13 nucleotides line up with TRBD2. Per the germline V gene, CDR1 is LGHNA and CDR2 is YSLEER. The CDR3 consists of 20 residues. Losses at the gene ends were 0 bases for V and 4 bases for J; bases not matched to a gene: 11.

J is TRBJ2-2 and V is TRBV5-1; D might be TRBD1 (6 bases). V gave up 7 bases and J gave up 6 bases, with 10 bases separating them. Looked up from germline, CDR1 is SGHRS and CDR2 is YFSETQ. The CDR3 consists of 12 residues. The DNA of the CDR3 is TGCGCCAGCGAGGGGGTAGCCGGGGAGCTGTTTTTT. This translates into CASEGVAGELFF.

The genes are TRBV7-2 and TRBJ1-6; 11 bases agree with TRBD1. Losses at the gene ends were 3 bases for V and 6 bases for J; bases not matched to a gene: 7. The CDR3 is made up of 17 amino acids. The germline gives CDR1 SGHTA, CDR2 FQGNSA. The CDR3 sequence: CASSLRGQGVGNSPLHF. The CDR3 DNA is TGTGCCAGCAGCTTGAGGGGACAGGGGGTTGGTAATTCACCCCTCCACTTT.

V usage is TRBV6-6 and J usage is TRBJ1-5; 8 positions match TRBD1. J gave up 4 bases and V 5 bases, and 10 bases lay outside the gene matches. Germline CDR1 is MNHNY and CDR2 is SVGAGI (reference sequence). This CDR3 contains 16 residues. In DNA form, the CDR3 reads TGTGCCAGCAGTCCTCAGACAGGGGCGACTAATCAGCCCCAGCATTTT. Protein sequence: CASSPQTGATNQPQHF.